This T cell receptor beta chain originates from a study of cytomegalovirus exposure and HLA in healthy donors. Whole-study results and caveats: There were 150 to 200 TCR beta chains listed as cytomegalovirus-associated. Differences between HLA loci emerged in a later analysis of TCR association rates, with DRB1 most and HLA-C fewest.

A word on this clone: Its antigen is unknown.

PCR involved 60 Vbeta and 13 Jbeta primers. TCRdb's copy holds only in-frame clones and misses some; the assay was immunoSEQ multiplex PCR. The sample lists 150,000 to 200,000 clones, nearly 80% occurring once. The receptor was derived from a female donor in good health and CMV-seronegative. The sequencing sample was made of PBMCs.

As DNA, the CDR3 is TGTGCCAGCAGCGTGGGGGCGCAGAGTAATTCACCCCTCCACTTT. Amino acids: CASSVGAQSNSPLHF. The chain couples TRBV9 to TRBJ1-6; tentatively, D is TRBD1 (6 bases). Germline V lookup: CDR1 SGDLS, CDR2 YYNGEE. The CDR3 is 15 amino acids. V shed 2 bases and J shed 6 bases, with 12 bases lying between them.